Presented here are 2 T cell receptor beta chains from one specimen sequenced in a study of T cell responses to AZD1222 COVID-19 vaccine. The table came from immunoSEQ multiplex PCR; TCRdb's copy has only in-frame clones and leaves some out. The table lists about 160,000 clones, about 91% of them singletons, with 1.5% to 2% in the top ten. The material sequenced was peripheral blood, taken on day 0 of AZD1222 vaccination. These receptors originate from an adult in good health.

The chain is built from TRBV6-5 and TRBJ1-3; no clear D gene. V gave up 5 bases and J gave up 4 bases, with 9 bases separating them. The CDR3 has 13 residues. Germline V CDR1 and CDR2: MNHEY, SVGAGI. DNA for the CDR3: TGTGCCAGCAGTCGACAACAGGGAAACACCATATATTTT. Translated: CASSRQQGNTIYF.

The chain carries TRBV28 and TRBJ1-3; the D is unclear. V lost 2 bases, J lost 6 bases, and 17 bases lay in between. The CDR3 is made up of 16 amino acids. Germline CDR1 is MDHEN and CDR2 is SYDVKM. CDR3 bases: TGTGCCAGCAGTTTAATACTATCGTCCGCGGTAAACACCATATATTTT. It specifies CASSLILSSAVNTIYF.